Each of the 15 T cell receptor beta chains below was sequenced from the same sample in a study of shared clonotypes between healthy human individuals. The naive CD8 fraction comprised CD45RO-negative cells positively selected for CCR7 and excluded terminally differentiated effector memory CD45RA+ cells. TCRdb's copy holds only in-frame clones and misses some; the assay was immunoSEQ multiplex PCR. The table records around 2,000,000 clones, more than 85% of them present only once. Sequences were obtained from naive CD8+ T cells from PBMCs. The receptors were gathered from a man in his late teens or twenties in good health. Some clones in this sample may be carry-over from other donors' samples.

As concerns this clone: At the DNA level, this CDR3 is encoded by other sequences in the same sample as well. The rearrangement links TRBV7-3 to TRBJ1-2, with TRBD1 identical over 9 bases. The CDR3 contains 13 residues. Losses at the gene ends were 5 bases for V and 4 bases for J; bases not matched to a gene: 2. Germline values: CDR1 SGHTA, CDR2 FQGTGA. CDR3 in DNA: TGTGCCAGCAGCCTGGACAGGGGCTATGGCTACACCTTC. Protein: CASSLDRGYGYTF.

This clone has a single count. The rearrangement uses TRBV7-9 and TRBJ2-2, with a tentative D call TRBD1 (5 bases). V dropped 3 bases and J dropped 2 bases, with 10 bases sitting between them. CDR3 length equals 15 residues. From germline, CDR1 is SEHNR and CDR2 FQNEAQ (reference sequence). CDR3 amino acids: CASSFSDSNTGELFF. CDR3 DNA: TGTGCCAGCAGCTTTTCTGACAGTAACACCGGGGAGCTGTTTTTT. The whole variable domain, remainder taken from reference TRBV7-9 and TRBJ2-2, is DTGVSQNPRHKITKRGQNVTFRCDPISEHNRLYWYRQTLGQGPEFLTYFQNEAQLEKSRLLSDRFSAERPKGSFSTLEIQRTEQGDSAMYLCASSFSDSNTGELFFGEGSRLTVL.

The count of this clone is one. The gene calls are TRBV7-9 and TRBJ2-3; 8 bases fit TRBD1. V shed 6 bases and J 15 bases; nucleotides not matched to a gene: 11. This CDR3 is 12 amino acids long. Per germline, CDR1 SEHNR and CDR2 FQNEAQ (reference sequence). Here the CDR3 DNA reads TGTGCCAGCAGTCCTCCGGGACAGGAGTCCTATTTT. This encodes CASSPPGQESYF.

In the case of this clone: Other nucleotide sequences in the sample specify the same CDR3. The CDR3 DNA sequence: TGTGCCAGCAGCCCGGGACTAGCATCCTACAATGAGCAGTTCTTC. Translation: CASSPGLASYNEQFF. This rearrangement joins TRBV28 to TRBJ2-1; 9 bases map to TRBD2. CDR1 is MDHEN, CDR2 SYDVKM, per germline. J gave up 1 base and V 6 bases, and 4 bases lay outside the gene matches. The CDR3 is 15 residues long.

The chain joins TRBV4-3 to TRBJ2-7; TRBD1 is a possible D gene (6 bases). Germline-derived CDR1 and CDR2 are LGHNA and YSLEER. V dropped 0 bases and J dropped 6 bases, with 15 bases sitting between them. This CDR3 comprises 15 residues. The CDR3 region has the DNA TGCGCCAGCAGCCAAGATAATGGACAGCGTCTCGAGCAGTACTTC. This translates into CASSQDNGQRLEQYF.

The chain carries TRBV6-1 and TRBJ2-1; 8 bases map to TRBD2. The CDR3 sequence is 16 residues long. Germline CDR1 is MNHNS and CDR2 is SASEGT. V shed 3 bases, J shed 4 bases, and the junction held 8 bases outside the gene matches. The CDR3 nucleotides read TGTGCCAGCAGTGACCACGGGGGGGGCGGTTACAATGAGCAGTTCTTC. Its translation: CASSDHGGGGYNEQFF.

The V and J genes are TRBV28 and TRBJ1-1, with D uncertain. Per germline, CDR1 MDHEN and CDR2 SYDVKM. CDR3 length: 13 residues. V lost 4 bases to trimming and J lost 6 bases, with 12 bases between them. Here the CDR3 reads CASSSGVMAEAFF. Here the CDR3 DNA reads TGTGCCAGCAGTTCTGGGGTTATGGCTGAAGCTTTCTTT.

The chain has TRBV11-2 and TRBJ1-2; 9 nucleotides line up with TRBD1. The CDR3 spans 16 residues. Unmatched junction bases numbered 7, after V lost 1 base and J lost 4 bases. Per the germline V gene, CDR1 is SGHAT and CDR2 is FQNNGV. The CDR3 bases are TGTGCCAGCAGCTTAGGCACAGGGGGCGAAGGCTATGGCTACACCTTC. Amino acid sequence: CASSLGTGGEGYGYTF.

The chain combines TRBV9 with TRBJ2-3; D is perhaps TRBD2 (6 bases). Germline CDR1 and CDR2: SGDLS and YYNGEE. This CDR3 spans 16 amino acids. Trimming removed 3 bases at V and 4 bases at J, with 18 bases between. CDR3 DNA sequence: TGTGCCAGCAGCGGGGGGAGGAGCCCAGGTGCAGATACGCAGTATTTT. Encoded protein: CASSGGRSPGADTQYF. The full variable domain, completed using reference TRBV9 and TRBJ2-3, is DSGVTQTPKHLITATGQRVTLRCSPRSGDLSVYWYQQSLDQGLQFLIQYYNGEERAKGNILERFSAQQFPDLHSELNLSSLELGDSALYFCASSGGRSPGADTQYFGPGTRLTVL.

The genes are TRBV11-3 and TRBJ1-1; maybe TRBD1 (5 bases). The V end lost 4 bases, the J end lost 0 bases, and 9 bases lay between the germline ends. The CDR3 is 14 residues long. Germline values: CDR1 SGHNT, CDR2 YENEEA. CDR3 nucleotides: TGTGCCAGCAGCTCGGGACCTATGAACACTGAAGCTTTCTTT. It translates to CASSSGPMNTEAFF. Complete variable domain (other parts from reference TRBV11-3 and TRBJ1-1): EAGVVQSPRYKIIEKKQPVAFWCNPISGHNTLYWYLQNLGQGPELLIRYENEEAVDDSQLPKDRFSAERLKGVDSTLKIQPAELGDSAVYLCASSSGPMNTEAFFGQGTRLTVV.

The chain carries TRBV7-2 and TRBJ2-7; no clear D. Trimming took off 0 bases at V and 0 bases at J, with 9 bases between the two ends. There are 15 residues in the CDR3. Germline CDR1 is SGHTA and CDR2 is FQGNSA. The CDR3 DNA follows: TGTGCCAGCAGCTTAGCGGCCGGTCTCTCCTACGAGCAGTACTTC. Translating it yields CASSLAAGLSYEQYF.

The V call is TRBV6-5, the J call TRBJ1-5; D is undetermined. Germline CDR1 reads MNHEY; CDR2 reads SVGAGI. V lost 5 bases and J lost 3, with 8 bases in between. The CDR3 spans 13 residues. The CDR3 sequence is CASSNTYNQPQHF. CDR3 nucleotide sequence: TGTGCCAGCAGTAACACTTACAATCAGCCCCAGCATTTT.

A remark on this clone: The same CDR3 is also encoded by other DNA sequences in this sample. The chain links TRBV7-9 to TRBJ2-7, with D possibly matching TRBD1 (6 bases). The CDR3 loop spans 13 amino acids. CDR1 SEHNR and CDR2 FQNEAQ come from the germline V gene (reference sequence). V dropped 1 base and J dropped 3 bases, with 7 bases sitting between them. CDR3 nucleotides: TGTGCCAGCAGCTTAGGGACAGTCTACGAGCAGTACTTC. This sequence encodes CASSLGTVYEQYF.

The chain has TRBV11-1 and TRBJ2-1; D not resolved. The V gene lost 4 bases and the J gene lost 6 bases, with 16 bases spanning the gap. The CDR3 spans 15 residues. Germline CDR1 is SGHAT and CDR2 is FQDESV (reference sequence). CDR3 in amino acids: CASSSGPGIGNEQFF. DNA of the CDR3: TGTGCCAGCAGCTCCGGACCGGGTATCGGCAATGAGCAGTTCTTC. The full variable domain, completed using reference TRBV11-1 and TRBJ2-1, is EAEVAQSPRYKITEKSQAVAFWCDPISGHATLYWYRQILGQGPELLVQFQDESVVDDSQLPKDRFSAERLKGVDSTLKIQPAELGDSAMYLCASSSGPGIGNEQFFGPGTRLTVL.

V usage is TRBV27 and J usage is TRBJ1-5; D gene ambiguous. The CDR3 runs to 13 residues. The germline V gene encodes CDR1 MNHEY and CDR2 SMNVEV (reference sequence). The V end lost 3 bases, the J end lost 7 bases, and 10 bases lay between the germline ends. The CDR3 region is CASSFPGWQPQHF. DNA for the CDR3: TGTGCCAGCAGTTTTCCGGGCTGGCAGCCCCAGCATTTT.